The entry below gives a single T cell receptor (beta chain) sequence along with its context. The clone's antigen remains unknown. Per-nucleotide qualities are absent, and no much larger clonotype sits a single base away. Measured from the cysteine to the phenylalanine, the CDR3 is 14 residues long. Of all the DNA, just the CDR3 is kept, 42 bases in frame from base 1. CDR1 is given as GTSNPN and CDR2 as SVGIG, both from the germline V gene (reference sequence). These data belong to a study of CD8+ T cells in alopecia areata (dated by TCRdb to between 2018 and 2020). With regard to the full study: Treated patients were enrolled in an open-label pilot trial of oral tofacitinib, 5 to 10 mg twice daily, for moderate-to-severe alopecia areata. Patients received tofacitinib for 6 to 18 months and were then followed off drug for 6 months to check for delayed response and recurrence. Disease severity in treated patients was measured with the SALT score, which quantifies the percentage of affected scalp surface area. The study used high-throughput TCRbeta sequencing to examine T cell clonal expansion in alopecia areata, in both the C3H/HeJ mouse model and human patients. On the human side, TCRbeta sequencing was run on scalp tissue and on sorted CD4+ and CD8+ peripheral blood T cells from healthy controls and from alopecia areata patients with either patchy or totalis/universalis disease. Tofacitinib-treated patients had biopsies at baseline and at 4 and 24 weeks of treatment, with a later scalp biopsy in several patients. Scalp clonality was compared among normal scalp (n=4), patchy alopecia areata scalp (n=8), and alopecia totalis/universalis scalp (n=8). RNA was obtained with the PAXgene miRNA kit for fixed scalp, the miRNeasy kit for PBMCs, and the RNeasy kit for mouse skin. Amplification of TCRbeta CDR3 regions was done by immunoSEQ multiplex PCR using 35 Vbeta forward primers and 13 Jbeta reverse primers. The study at large found these results: Higher clonality and more expanded CD8+ clones were observed in lesional scalp than in normal scalp, particularly in alopecia totalis/universalis, a finding suggestive of antigenic drive. Because the treated cohort was small and had only one nonresponder, larger studies are needed to examine links between baseline CD8+ expansion and response. Tofacitinib significantly decreased scalp clonality and the number of expanded CD8+ clones among the top 100 scalp clones. During tofacitinib treatment, many expanded lesional clones stuck around in both scalp and blood, and this persistence may partly explain why relapse happens after treatment is stopped. TCR sequences shared between patients were less clear than in mice, possibly partly because of HLA diversity in the patient population. Unlike mouse skin, which is dominated by gammadelta T cells, normal human skin has resident alphabeta T cells that are also sequenced, and this complicates analysis of the scalp TCR repertoire.

The label giving this sample's time point can be read as: 20 to 30 weeks on oral tofacitinib. In the paper's terms, the treatment or condition label means: oral pan-JAK inhibitor, 5-10 mg twice daily. Lesional scalp punch biopsies and peripheral blood were obtained from alopecia areata patients. PBMCs were separated by density centrifugation and stained for CD3, CD4 and CD8, after which CD4+ and CD8+ T cells were sorted on a FACSAria. Library method: the immunoSEQ multiplex PCR assay. RNA was extracted from all samples and reverse transcribed into cDNA, which served as template for TCR sequencing. SuperScript III was used to make first-strand cDNA, primed with a 2:1 mix of oligo-dT and random hexamers. A synthetic immune receptor repertoire was used to gauge amplification bias, and whatever bias remained was removed computationally. Concerning the study's data processing: Raw reads were preprocessed for error removal, and CDR3 was defined according to IMGT conventions as running from the conserved cysteine to phenylalanine. Clonality was calculated as 1 minus Shannon entropy normalized by log2 of the number of productive unique TCRs. Whether each scalp clone was CD4 or CD8 was inferred by checking scalp TCRbeta sequences against the CD4 and CD8 repertoires from sorted blood. TCRdb retrieved this table from immuneACCESS and kept in-frame rearrangements only. Not all clones are present; in checked studies, unresolved V genes account for under half, and no reason is known for the remainder. That table supplies the V and J calls and clone size; D and trimming were determined from the DNA. This sample comprises roughly 200,000 clones, about 53% of them detected only once. The top ten hold 10% to 13% of the sample.

The starting material was CD8+ T cells sorted from blood, obtained at week 24, from a patient treated with tofacitinib. The rearranged chain carries TRBV30 and TRBJ2-5, with 9 junctional bases fitting TRBD1. The end of the DNA is better explained by TRBJ2-7, so the J call may be wrong. The sequence came from a human donor with alopecia areata. The DNA sequence follows: TGTGCCTGGAGCGCCGGGACAGGGACCTACGAGCAGTACTTC. Protein translation: CAWSAGTGTYEQYF.